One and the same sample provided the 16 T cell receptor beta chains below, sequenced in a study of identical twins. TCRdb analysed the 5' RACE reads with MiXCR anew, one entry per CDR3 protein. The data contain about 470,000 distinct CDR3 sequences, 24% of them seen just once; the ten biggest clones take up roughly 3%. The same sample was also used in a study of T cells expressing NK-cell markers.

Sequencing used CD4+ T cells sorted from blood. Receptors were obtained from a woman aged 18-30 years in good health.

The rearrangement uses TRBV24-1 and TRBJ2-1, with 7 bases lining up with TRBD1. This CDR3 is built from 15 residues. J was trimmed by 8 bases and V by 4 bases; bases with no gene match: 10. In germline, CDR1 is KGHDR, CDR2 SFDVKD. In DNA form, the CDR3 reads TGTGCCACCAGTGACCCCGGGACAAGGGGGCATGAGCAGTTCTTC. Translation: CATSDPGTRGHEQFF.

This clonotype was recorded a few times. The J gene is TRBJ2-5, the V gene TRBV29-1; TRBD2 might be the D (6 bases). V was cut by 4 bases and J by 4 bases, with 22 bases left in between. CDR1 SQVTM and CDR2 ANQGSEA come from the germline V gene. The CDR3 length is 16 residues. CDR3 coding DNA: TGCAGCGTTGCCGGGACTCTAGGTTCCCGGGGAGAGACCCAGTACTTC. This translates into CSVAGTLGSRGETQYF.

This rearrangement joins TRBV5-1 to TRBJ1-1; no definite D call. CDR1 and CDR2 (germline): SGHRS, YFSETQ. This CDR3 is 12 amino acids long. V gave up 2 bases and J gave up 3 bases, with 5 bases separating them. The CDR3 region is CASSLTHTEAFF. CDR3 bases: TGCGCCAGCAGCTTAACTCACACTGAAGCTTTCTTT.

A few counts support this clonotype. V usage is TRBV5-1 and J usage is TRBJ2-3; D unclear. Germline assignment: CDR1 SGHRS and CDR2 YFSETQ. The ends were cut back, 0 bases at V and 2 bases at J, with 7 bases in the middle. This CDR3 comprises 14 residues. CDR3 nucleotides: TGCGCCAGCAGCTTGGAGAGGACCACAGATACGCAGTATTTT. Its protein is CASSLERTTDTQYF.

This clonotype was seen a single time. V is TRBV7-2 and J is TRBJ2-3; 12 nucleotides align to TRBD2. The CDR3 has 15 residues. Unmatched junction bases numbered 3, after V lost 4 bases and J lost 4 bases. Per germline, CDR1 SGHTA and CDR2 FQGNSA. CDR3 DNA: TGTGCCAGCAGCTCTAGCGGGAGGGCCCCAGATACGCAGTATTTT. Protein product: CASSSSGRAPDTQYF.

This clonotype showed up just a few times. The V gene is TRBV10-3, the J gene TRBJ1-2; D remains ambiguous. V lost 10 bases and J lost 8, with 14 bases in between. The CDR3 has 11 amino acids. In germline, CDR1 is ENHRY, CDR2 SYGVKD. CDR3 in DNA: TGTGCCACTTCGCGCGCGGGAGGCTACACCTTC. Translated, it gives CATSRAGGYTF.

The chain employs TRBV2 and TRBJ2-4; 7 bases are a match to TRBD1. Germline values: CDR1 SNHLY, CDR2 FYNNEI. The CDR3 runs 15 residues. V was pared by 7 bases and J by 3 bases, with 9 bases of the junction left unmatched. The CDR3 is CASKERGPGKNIQYF. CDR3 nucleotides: TGTGCCAGCAAGGAAAGGGGGCCGGGCAAAAACATTCAGTACTTC. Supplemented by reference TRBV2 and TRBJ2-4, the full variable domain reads EPEVTQTPSHQVTQMGQEVILRCVPISNHLYFYWYRQILGQKVEFLVSFYNNEISEKSEIFDDQFSVERPDGSNFTLKIRSTKLEDSAMYFCASKERGPGKNIQYFGAGTRLSVL.

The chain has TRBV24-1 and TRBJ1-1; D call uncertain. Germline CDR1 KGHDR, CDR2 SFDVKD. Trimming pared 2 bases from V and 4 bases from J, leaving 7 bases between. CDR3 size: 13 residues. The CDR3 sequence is CATSDSGVTEAFF. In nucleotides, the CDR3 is TGTGCCACCAGTGATTCCGGAGTCACTGAAGCTTTCTTT.

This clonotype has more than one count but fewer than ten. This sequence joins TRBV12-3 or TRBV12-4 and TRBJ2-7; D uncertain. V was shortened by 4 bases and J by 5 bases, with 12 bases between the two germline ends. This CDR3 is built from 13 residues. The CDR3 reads CASSYHPRNEQYF. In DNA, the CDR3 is TGTGCCAGCAGTTACCATCCTAGAAACGAGCAGTACTTC.

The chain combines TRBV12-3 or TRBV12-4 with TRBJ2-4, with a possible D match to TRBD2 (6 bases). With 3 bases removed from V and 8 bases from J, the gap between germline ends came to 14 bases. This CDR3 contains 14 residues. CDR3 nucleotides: TGTGCCAGCAGTTTTGGGGCTAGCGTTTACATTCAGTACTTC. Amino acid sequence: CASSFGASVYIQYF.

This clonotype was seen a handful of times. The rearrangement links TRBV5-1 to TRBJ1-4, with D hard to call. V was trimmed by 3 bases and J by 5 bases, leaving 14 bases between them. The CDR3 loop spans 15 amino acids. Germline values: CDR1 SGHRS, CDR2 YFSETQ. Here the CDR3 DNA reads TGCGCCAGCAGCTGGAACAGCCTACTAAATGAAAAACTGTTTTTT. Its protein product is CASSWNSLLNEKLFF.

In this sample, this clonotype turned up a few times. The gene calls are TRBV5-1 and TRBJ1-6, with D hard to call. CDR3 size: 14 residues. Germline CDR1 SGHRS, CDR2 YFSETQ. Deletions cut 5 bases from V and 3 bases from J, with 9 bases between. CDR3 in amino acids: CASSNGDYNSPLHF. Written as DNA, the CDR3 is TGCGCCAGCAGTAACGGGGACTATAATTCACCCCTCCACTTT.

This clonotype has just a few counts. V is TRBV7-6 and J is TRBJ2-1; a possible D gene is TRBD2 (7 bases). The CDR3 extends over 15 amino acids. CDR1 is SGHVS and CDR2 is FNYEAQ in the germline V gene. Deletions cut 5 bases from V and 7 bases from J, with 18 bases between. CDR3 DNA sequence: TGTGCCAGCAGCGGAAGGGGGGGTGGGAGTAATGAGCAGTTCTTC. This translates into CASSGRGGGSNEQFF.

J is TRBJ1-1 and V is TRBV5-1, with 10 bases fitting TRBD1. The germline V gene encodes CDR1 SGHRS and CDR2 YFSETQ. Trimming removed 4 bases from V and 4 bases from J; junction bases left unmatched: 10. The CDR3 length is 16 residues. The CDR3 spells CASSIFRDRGGTEAFF. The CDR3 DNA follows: TGCGCCAGCAGCATCTTCAGGGACAGGGGAGGCACTGAAGCTTTCTTT.

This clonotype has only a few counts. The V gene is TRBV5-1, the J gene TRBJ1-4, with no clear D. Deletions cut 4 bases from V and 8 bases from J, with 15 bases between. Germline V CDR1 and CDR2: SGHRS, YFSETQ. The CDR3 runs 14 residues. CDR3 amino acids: CASSPRKASEKLFF. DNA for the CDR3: TGCGCCAGCAGCCCAAGGAAAGCATCGGAAAAACTGTTTTTT.

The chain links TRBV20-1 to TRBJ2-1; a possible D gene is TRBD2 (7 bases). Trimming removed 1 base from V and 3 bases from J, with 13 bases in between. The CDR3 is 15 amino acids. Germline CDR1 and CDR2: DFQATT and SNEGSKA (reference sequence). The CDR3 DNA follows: TGCAGTGCTAGAGCGGGGGGCATCCTCTACAATGAGCAGTTCTTC. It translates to CSARAGGILYNEQFF.